One sample yielded the 27 T cell receptor beta chains listed below, sequenced in a study of blood T cell repertoires in COVID-19. Sequenced by immunoSEQ multiplex PCR; TCRdb stores in-frame clones only, minus some. Of 150,000 to 200,000 clones in the sample, roughly 79% are singletons; the top ten hold about 12%. The sequencing input was peripheral blood. The receptors were gathered from a woman of 80 years or more with COVID-19, enrolled during active disease.

The chain links TRBV7-2 to TRBJ1-2; TRBD1 is a possible D gene (5 bases). This CDR3 has 14 residues. Germline CDR1 is SGHTA and CDR2 is FQGNSA. V lost 1 base to trimming and J lost 6 bases, with 12 bases between them. Here the CDR3 DNA reads TGTGCCAGCAGCTTAGAGGGACTCCTAAATGGCTACACCTTC. The encoded protein is CASSLEGLLNGYTF.

The rearrangement links TRBV2 to TRBJ2-3, with TRBD2 identical over 10 bases. Trimming at V came to 6 bases and at J to 1 base, leaving 4 bases not matched to a gene. Germline CDR1 and CDR2: SNHLY and FYNNEI. This CDR3 contains 15 residues. DNA for the CDR3: TGTGCCAGCAGAACCGGGACTAGCGGCACAGATACGCAGTATTTT. Residues: CASRTGTSGTDTQYF.

The genes are TRBV7-3 and TRBJ2-5; a weak D match, TRBD2 (5 bases). The CDR3 runs to 16 residues. Between the trimmed V and J ends, which lost 2 bases and 5 bases, there was a span of 18 bases. CDR1 and CDR2 from the germline V gene are SGHTA and FQGTGA. The CDR3 nucleotides are TGTGCCAGCAGCTTAGCTCCCCTTGGACTCGGGGAGACCCAGTACTTC. Its protein product is CASSLAPLGLGETQYF.

This sequence joins TRBV7-3 and TRBJ2-5; 8 bases match TRBD2. J gave up 7 bases and V 4 bases, and 5 bases lay outside the gene matches. Germline CDR1 and CDR2: SGHTA and FQGTGA. This CDR3 is built from 13 residues. The CDR3, as DNA: TGTGCCAGCAGCTCAAATGCGGGAGGGACCCAGTACTTC. Its protein product is CASSSNAGGTQYF.

V usage is TRBV7-6 and J usage is TRBJ2-5; 7 bases are a match to TRBD1. The CDR3 totals 13 residues. Germline-derived CDR1 and CDR2 are SGHVS and FNYEAQ. Losses at the gene ends were 5 bases for V and 7 bases for J; bases not matched to a gene: 7. CDR3 DNA: TGTGCCAGCAGCCGCGGACAGGCGGGGACCCAGTACTTC. Encoded protein: CASSRGQAGTQYF.

The gene calls are TRBV4-1 and TRBJ2-7; 10 positions match TRBD2. The V and J ends lost 4 bases and 7 bases, in that order; junction bases with no gene match: 7. CDR1 and CDR2 from the germline V gene are MGHRA and YSYEKL. This CDR3 is 14 amino acids long. The CDR3 loop reads CASSRSGRAWEQYF. Here the CDR3 DNA reads TGCGCCAGCAGCCGAAGCGGGAGGGCCTGGGAGCAGTACTTC.

V and J are TRBV9 and TRBJ2-3; weak D call: TRBD1 (6 bases). Trimming left V 3 bases short and J 3 bases short, with 14 bases between. The CDR3 extends over 15 amino acids. Germline values: CDR1 SGDLS, CDR2 YYNGEE. The CDR3 DNA is TGTGCCAGCAGCGCCTTACAGGGTAGGACAGATACGCAGTATTTT. Amino acids: CASSALQGRTDTQYF.

J is TRBJ1-2 and V is TRBV4-1, with 8 bases matching TRBD1. The V segment lost 3 bases and the J segment 4 bases; nucleotides outside the gene matches: 16. The germline V gene encodes CDR1 MGHRA and CDR2 YSYEKL. This CDR3 region has 18 residues. The CDR3 region has the DNA TGCGCCAGCAGCCAGCCTAGACAGGGGCGCGCTTTTGGCTATGGCTACACCTTC. Translation: CASSQPRQGRAFGYGYTF.

V gene TRBV12-3 or TRBV12-4 combines with J gene TRBJ1-6; TRBD1 might be the D (6 bases). The CDR3 totals 13 residues. The V and J ends lost 3 bases and 7 bases respectively, with 7 bases between them. CDR3 in DNA: TGTGCCAGCAGTTTGCAGGGGAATTCACCCCTCCACTTT. It translates to CASSLQGNSPLHF.

This chain connects TRBV18 to TRBJ2-5; TRBD2 matches at 7 bases. This CDR3 is built from 16 residues. Germline values: CDR1 KGHSH, CDR2 LQKENI. V shed 3 bases and J 5 bases; nucleotides not matched to a gene: 12. CDR3 sequence (DNA): TGTGCCAGCTCACCTCCCCCGTCACGGGGGGTGGAGACCCAGTACTTC. This encodes CASSPPPSRGVETQYF.

The chain is built from TRBV12-3 or TRBV12-4 and TRBJ1-5; a weak D match, TRBD1 (6 bases). V gave up 6 bases and J gave up 7 bases, with 10 bases separating them. CDR3 length: 12 residues. DNA for the CDR3: TGTGCCAGCAGAACAGGGACCCAGCCCCAGCATTTT. This encodes CASRTGTQPQHF.

This clone was observed once. The J gene is TRBJ1-4, the V gene TRBV7-9, with TRBD1 as a possible D gene (6 bases). Germline-derived CDR1 and CDR2 are SEHNR and FQNEAQ (reference sequence). Trimming pared 1 base from V and 7 bases from J, leaving 13 bases between. The CDR3 contains 15 residues. The CDR3 DNA reads TGTGCCAGCAGCTTAGGATGGGGGCCGACTGAAAAACTGTTTTTT. This translates into CASSLGWGPTEKLFF.

V and J are TRBV7-8 and TRBJ1-4; D is perhaps TRBD1 (5 bases). Trimming stripped 1 base from V and 2 bases from J, with 8 bases between. Germline CDR1 is SGHVS and CDR2 is FQNEAQ. This CDR3 has 15 residues. The CDR3 loop is CASSLVGATNEKLFF. The CDR3 DNA reads as TGTGCCAGCAGCTTAGTAGGGGCGACTAATGAAAAACTGTTTTTT. Full variable domain (missing parts from reference TRBV7-8 and TRBJ1-4): GAGVSQSPRYKVAKRGQDVALRCDPISGHVSLFWYQQALGQGPEFLTYFQNEAQLDKSGLPSDRFFAERPEGSVSTLKIQRTQQEDSAVYLCASSLVGATNEKLFFGSGTQLSVL.

The chain employs TRBV7-9 and TRBJ2-7; 7 nucleotides agree with TRBD2. Germline assignment: CDR1 SEHNR and CDR2 FQNEAQ (reference sequence). The length of the CDR3 is 16 residues. The J segment lost 3 bases and the V segment lost 5 bases, leaving 13 bases of the junction unmatched. CDR3 residues: CASSPLPASGNYEQYF. The CDR3, as DNA: TGTGCCAGCAGCCCTCTACCGGCTAGCGGAAACTACGAGCAGTACTTC. Drawing the rest from reference TRBV7-9 and TRBJ2-7, the complete variable domain is DTGVSQNPRHKITKRGQNVTFRCDPISEHNRLYWYRQTLGQGPEFLTYFQNEAQLEKSRLLSDRFSAERPKGSFSTLEIQRTEQGDSAMYLCASSPLPASGNYEQYFGPGTRLTVT.

V usage is TRBV28 and J usage is TRBJ2-7; D might be TRBD1 (6 bases). Trimming took 7 bases from V and 0 from J, leaving 13 bases between them. CDR3 length: 14 residues. CDR1 is MDHEN and CDR2 is SYDVKM in the germline V gene. The CDR3 DNA reads TGTGCCAGCAAACTTACAGGGAGCTCCTACGAGCAGTACTTC. Its protein product is CASKLTGSSYEQYF.

The V call is TRBV28, the J call TRBJ2-7; maybe TRBD2 (5 bases). The V end lost 6 bases, the J end lost 2 bases, and 14 bases lay between the germline ends. CDR1 and CDR2 (germline): MDHEN, SYDVKM. The CDR3 has 14 residues. The CDR3 coding sequence is TGTGCCAGCAGAGCTTGGACTGGGACCTACGAGCAGTACTTC. This codes for CASRAWTGTYEQYF.

This sequence joins TRBV7-9 and TRBJ1-5; D ambiguous. The CDR3 extends over 13 amino acids. V lost 5 bases and J 7 bases, leaving 12 bases between the germline ends. Germline V CDR1 and CDR2: SEHNR, FQNEAQ (reference sequence). CDR3 sequence reads: CASSPRGEQPQHF. The CDR3 coding sequence is TGTGCCAGCAGCCCCCGGGGAGAACAGCCCCAGCATTTT.

The rearrangement joins TRBV7-6 to TRBJ2-7; TRBD1 is a possible D gene (7 bases). Trimming took off 3 bases at V and 2 bases at J, with 26 bases between the two ends. The CDR3 length is 19 residues. Germline CDR1 SGHVS, CDR2 FNYEAQ. The CDR3 loop is CASSFTPPNRGLATYEQYF. For the CDR3, the DNA is TGTGCCAGCAGCTTTACCCCTCCTAACAGGGGACTGGCAACCTACGAGCAGTACTTC.

The rearrangement uses TRBV18 and TRBJ1-3; 11 positions agree with TRBD1. The trim removed 2 bases at V and 0 bases at J, leaving 6 bases unmatched. The germline V gene has CDR1 KGHSH and CDR2 LQKENI. The CDR3 spans 18 residues. CDR3 in amino acids: CASSPGQGAHFSGNTIYF. The CDR3 bases are TGTGCCAGCTCACCAGGACAGGGGGCCCATTTCTCTGGAAACACCATATATTTT.

This clone has only a few counts. This chain connects TRBV19 to TRBJ1-1; 8 bases line up with TRBD1. CDR3 size: 15 residues. V lost 4 bases to trimming and J lost 1 base; unmatched junction nucleotides: 5. Germline values: CDR1 LNHDA, CDR2 SQIVND (reference sequence). CDR3: CASSTRDRTNTEAFF. For the CDR3, the DNA is TGTGCCAGTAGTACCCGGGACAGGACGAACACTGAAGCTTTCTTT.

V and J are TRBV24-1 and TRBJ2-3, with D maybe TRBD2 (6 bases). Germline CDR1 is KGHDR and CDR2 is SFDVKD. The V end was cut by 4 bases, the J end by 3 bases, with 19 bases between. The CDR3 loop spans 17 amino acids. The CDR3 region is CATSDPGSRGGTDTQYF. DNA of the CDR3: TGTGCCACCAGTGACCCCGGGTCTCGCGGAGGGACAGATACGCAGTATTTT.

This sequence joins TRBV4-3 and TRBJ1-3, with no clear D. Germline assignment: CDR1 LGHNA and CDR2 YSLEER. This CDR3 spans 14 amino acids. Trimming pared 2 bases from V and 0 bases from J, leaving 5 bases between. This CDR3 reads CASSQQFSGNTIYF. DNA of the CDR3: TGCGCCAGCAGCCAACAGTTCTCTGGAAACACCATATATTTT.

This chain joins TRBV28 and TRBJ1-4; D remains unclear. This CDR3 has 13 residues. CDR1 MDHEN and CDR2 SYDVKM come from the germline V gene. Trimming cost V 6 bases and J 8 bases, with 13 bases left between them. DNA for the CDR3: TGTGCCAGCAGCTCCACCGTACGGGAAAAACTGTTTTTT. As protein: CASSSTVREKLFF.

The J gene is TRBJ2-2, the V gene TRBV10-3; D remains ambiguous. The CDR3 runs to 15 residues. V lost 2 bases, J lost 0 bases, and 7 bases lay in between. The germline gives CDR1 ENHRY, CDR2 SYGVKD. CDR3 sequence: CAISEPAANTGELFF. CDR3 nucleotide sequence: TGTGCCATCAGTGAGCCGGCGGCGAACACCGGGGAGCTGTTTTTT.

This chain connects TRBV6-2 or TRBV6-3 to TRBJ2-5, with D maybe TRBD1 (5 bases). CDR1 MNHEY and CDR2 SVGEGT come from the germline V gene. The V end was cut by 5 bases, the J end by 5 bases, with 18 bases between. There are 15 residues in the CDR3. The CDR3 is CASSQADSQWETQYF. Written as DNA, the CDR3 is TGTGCCAGCAGTCAGGCCGACAGTCAGTGGGAGACCCAGTACTTC.

The J gene is TRBJ1-1, the V gene TRBV10-3, with 9 bases lining up with TRBD1. V gave up 0 bases and J gave up 6 bases; unmatched junction bases: 11. This CDR3 is built from 17 residues. Germline-derived CDR1 and CDR2 are ENHRY and SYGVKD. CDR3 loop: CAISESLGTGRGAEAFF. Written as DNA, the CDR3 is TGTGCCATCAGTGAGTCTTTGGGGACAGGGCGTGGGGCTGAAGCTTTCTTT.

This chain links TRBV19 with TRBJ2-7; D is undetermined. Per germline, CDR1 LNHDA and CDR2 SQIVND (reference sequence). CDR3 length equals 15 residues. V lost 0 bases to trimming and J lost 2 bases, with 11 bases between them. CDR3 DNA: TGTGCCAGTAGTATAGACGGTCACCGCGCCTACGAGCAGTACTTC. This gives the protein CASSIDGHRAYEQYF.